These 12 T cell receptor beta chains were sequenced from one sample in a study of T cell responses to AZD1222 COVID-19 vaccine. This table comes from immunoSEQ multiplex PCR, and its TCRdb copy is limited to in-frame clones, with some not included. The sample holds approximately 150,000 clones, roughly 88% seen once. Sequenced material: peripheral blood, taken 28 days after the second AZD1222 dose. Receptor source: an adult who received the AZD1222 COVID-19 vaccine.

CDR3 region: CASSPASGALYEQYF. The CDR3 DNA is TGTGCCAGCTCACCCGCTAGCGGGGCGCTCTACGAGCAGTACTTC. The rearrangement uses TRBV18 and TRBJ2-7; 9 positions agree with TRBD2. Germline assignment: CDR1 KGHSH and CDR2 LQKENI. Unmatched junction bases numbered 6, after V lost 3 bases and J lost 3 bases. The CDR3 runs to 15 residues. The full variable domain, rest sourced from reference TRBV18 and TRBJ2-7, is NAGVMQNPRHLVRRRGQEARLRCSPMKGHSHVYWYRQLPEEGLKFMVYLQKENIIDESGMPKERFSAEFPKEGPSILRIQQVVRGDSAAYFCASSPASGALYEQYFGPGTRLTVT.

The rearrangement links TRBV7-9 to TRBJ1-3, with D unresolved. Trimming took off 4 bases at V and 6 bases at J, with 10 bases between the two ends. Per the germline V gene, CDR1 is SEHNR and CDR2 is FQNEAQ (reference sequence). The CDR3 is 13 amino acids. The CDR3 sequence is CASSSPELNTIYF. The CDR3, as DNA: TGTGCCAGCAGCTCTCCCGAACTAAACACCATATATTTT. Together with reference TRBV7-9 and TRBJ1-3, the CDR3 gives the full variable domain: DTGVSQNPRHKITKRGQNVTFRCDPISEHNRLYWYRQTLGQGPEFLTYFQNEAQLEKSRLLSDRFSAERPKGSFSTLEIQRTEQGDSAMYLCASSSPELNTIYFGEGSWLTVV.

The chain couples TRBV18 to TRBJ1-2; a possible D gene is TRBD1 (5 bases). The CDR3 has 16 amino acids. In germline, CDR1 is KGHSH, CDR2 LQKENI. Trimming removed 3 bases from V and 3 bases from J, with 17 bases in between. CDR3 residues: CASSPPGTQRDYGYTF. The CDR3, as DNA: TGTGCCAGCTCACCTCCCGGGACTCAAAGGGACTATGGCTACACCTTC. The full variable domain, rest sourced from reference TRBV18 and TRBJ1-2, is NAGVMQNPRHLVRRRGQEARLRCSPMKGHSHVYWYRQLPEEGLKFMVYLQKENIIDESGMPKERFSAEFPKEGPSILRIQQVVRGDSAAYFCASSPPGTQRDYGYTFGSGTRLTVV.

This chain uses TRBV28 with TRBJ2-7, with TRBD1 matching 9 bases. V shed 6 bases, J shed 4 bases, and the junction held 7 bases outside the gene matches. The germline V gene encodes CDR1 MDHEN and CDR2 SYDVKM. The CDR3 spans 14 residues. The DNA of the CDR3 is TGTGCCAGCAGACGAGGACAGGGGATATACGAGCAGTACTTC. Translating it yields CASRRGQGIYEQYF. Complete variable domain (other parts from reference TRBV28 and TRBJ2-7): DVKVTQSSRYLVKRTGEKVFLECVQDMDHENMFWYRQDPGLGLRLIYFSYDVKMKEKGDIPEGYSVSREKKERFSLILESASTNQTSMYLCASRRGQGIYEQYFGPGTRLTVT.

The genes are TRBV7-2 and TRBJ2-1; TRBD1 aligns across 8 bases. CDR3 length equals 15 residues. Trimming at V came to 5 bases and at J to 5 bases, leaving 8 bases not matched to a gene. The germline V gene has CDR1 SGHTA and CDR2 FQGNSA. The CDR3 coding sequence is TGTGCCAGCAGCAAGACAGGGGAGTTTCACAATGAGCAGTTCTTC. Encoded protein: CASSKTGEFHNEQFF.

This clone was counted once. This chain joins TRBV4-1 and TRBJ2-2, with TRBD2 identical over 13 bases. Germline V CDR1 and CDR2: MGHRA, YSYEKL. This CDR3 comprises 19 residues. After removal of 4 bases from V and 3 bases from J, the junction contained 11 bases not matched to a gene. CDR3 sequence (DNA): TGCGCCAGCAGCCCCCGGACTAGCGGGAGAGAAGGGGACACCGGGGAGCTGTTTTTT. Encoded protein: CASSPRTSGREGDTGELFF.

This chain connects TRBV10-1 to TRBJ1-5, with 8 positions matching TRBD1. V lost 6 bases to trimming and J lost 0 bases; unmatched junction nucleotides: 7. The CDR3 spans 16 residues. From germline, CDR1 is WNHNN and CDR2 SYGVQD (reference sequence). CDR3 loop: CASRGQGWDSNQPQHF. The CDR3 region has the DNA TGCGCCAGCAGAGGACAGGGATGGGATAGCAATCAGCCCCAGCATTTT.

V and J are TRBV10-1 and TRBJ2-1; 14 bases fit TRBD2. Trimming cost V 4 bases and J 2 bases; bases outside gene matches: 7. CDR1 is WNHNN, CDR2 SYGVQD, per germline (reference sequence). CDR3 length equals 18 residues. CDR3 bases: TGCGCCAGCAGTGGCTCCGGGACTAGCGGGGGAGCCTACAATGAGCAGTTCTTC. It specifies CASSGSGTSGGAYNEQFF.

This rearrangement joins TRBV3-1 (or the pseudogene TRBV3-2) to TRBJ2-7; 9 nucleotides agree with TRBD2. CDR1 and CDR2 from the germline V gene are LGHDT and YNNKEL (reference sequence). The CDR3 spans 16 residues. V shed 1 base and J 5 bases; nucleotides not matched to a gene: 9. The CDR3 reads CASSQVIGGRDHEQYF. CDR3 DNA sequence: TGTGCCAGCAGCCAAGTTATCGGCGGGAGGGACCACGAGCAGTACTTC.

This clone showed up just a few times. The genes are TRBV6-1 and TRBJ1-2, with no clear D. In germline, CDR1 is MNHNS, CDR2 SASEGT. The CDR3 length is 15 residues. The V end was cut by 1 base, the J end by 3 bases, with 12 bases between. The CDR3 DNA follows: TGTGCCAGCAGTGAAGGGAGCAATATGGACTATGGCTACACCTTC. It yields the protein CASSEGSNMDYGYTF.

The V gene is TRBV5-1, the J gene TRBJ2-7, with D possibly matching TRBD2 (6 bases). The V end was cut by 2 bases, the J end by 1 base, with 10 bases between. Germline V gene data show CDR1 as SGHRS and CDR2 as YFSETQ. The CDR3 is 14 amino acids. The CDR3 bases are TGCGCCAGCAGCTTCAACCGGGGGTCCTACGAGCAGTACTTC. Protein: CASSFNRGSYEQYF.

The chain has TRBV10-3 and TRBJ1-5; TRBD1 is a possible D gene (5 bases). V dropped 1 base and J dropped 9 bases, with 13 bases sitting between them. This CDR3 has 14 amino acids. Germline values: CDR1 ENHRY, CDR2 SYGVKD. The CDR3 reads CAISELQGELPQHF. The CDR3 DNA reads TGTGCCATCAGTGAGTTGCAGGGAGAGCTGCCCCAGCATTTT.